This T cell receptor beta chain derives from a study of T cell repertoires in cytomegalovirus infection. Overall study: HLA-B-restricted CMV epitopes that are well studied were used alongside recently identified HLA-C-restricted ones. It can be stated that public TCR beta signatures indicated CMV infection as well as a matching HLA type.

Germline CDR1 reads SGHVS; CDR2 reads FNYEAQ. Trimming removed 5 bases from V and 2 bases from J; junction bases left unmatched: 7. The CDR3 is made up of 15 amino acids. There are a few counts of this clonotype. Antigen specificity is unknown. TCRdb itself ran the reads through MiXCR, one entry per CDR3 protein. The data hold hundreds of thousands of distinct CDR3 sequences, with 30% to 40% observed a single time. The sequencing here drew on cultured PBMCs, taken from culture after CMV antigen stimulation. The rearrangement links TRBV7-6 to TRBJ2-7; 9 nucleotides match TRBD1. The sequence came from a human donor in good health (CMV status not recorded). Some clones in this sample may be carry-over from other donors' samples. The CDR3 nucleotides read TGTGCCAGCAGCACCTACAGGGGGCCCCCCTACGAGCAGTACTTC. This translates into CASSTYRGPPYEQYF. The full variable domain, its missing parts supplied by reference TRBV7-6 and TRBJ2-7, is GAGVSQSPRYKVTKRGQDVALRCDPISGHVSLYWYRQALGQGPEFLTYFNYEAQQDKSGLPNDRFSAERPEGSISTLTIQRTEQRDSAMYRCASSTYRGPPYEQYFGPGTRLTVT.